In this sample, the clone carrying this T cell receptor (beta chain) turned up a few times. Its antigen is not known. PCR was performed a second time for roughly 7 to 12 cycles using a sample-barcoded 5' primer and a J-beta primer mix. TCRdb processed the 5' RACE reads anew with MiXCR; each CDR3 protein has one entry. Of 650,000 to 700,000 distinct CDR3 sequences listed, roughly 32% are singletons. This entry comes from a study of blood T cells in healthy people across ages. Findings of the study overall: Versus aged donors, long-lived donors had higher diversity and more naive CD4+ cells.

The CDR3 runs 16 residues. After removal of 0 bases from V and 5 bases from J, the junction contained 10 bases not matched to a gene. Germline CDR1 GTSNPN, CDR2 SVGIG (reference sequence). The sequence was obtained from a woman of 80 years or more in good health. Sample: blood. This sequence joins TRBV30 and TRBJ2-5, with TRBD2 matching 9 bases. CDR3 in amino acids: CAWSVGSGGPRETQYF. As DNA, the CDR3 is TGTGCCTGGAGTGTAGGTAGCGGGGGACCTCGGGAGACCCAGTACTTC.